The 14 T cell receptor beta chains listed next were all sequenced from one sample in a study of T cell clusters in autoimmune cytopenias. Each sample's input was roughly 250 ng genomic DNA, some 40,000 genome equivalents. Multiplex touch-down PCR amplified TRB using TRB-A and TRB-B pools in one tube. From the multiplex PCR reads, TCRdb lists one entry per CDR3 protein and no DNA. Reported are about 11,000 distinct CDR3 sequences; the ten largest clones contain around 24%. These data also featured in a second study, about T cell repertoires in aging, cancer and after chemotherapy.

Sample: peripheral blood. The receptors here all came from a human donor in good health.

The rearrangement uses TRBV5-6 and TRBJ1-2. This CDR3 comprises 12 residues. Germline CDR1 SGHDT, CDR2 YYEEEE. This chain's CDR3 is CASSLGIYGYTF.

V gene TRBV6-1 combines with J gene TRBJ2-6; TCRdb reports TRBD2, a call that lacks DNA to check it against. The CDR3 extends over 15 amino acids. CDR1 and CDR2 (germline): MNHNS, SASEGT. This chain's CDR3 is CASSLRSSGANVLTF.

The genes are TRBV30 and TRBJ2-1. Germline V CDR1 and CDR2: GTSNPN, SVGIG (reference sequence). The CDR3 extends over 13 amino acids. CDR3 protein: CAWSEQGLSEQFF.

The chain carries TRBV30 and TRBJ2-1. The CDR3 is 13 amino acids. From germline, CDR1 is GTSNPN and CDR2 SVGIG (reference sequence). CDR3: CAWSWSSYNEQFF.

This clonotype registers medium-sized (0.01 to 0.1%) by frequency. The rearrangement joins TRBV30 to TRBJ2-7; absent DNA, TCRdb's TRBD2 call cannot be checked. The CDR3 extends over 13 amino acids. Looked up from germline, CDR1 is GTSNPN and CDR2 is SVGIG (reference sequence). CDR3: CAWSVQERDEQYF.

This chain's CDR3 is CASSPDRASIEKLFF. The rearrangement joins TRBV6-2 or TRBV6-3 to TRBJ1-4; TCRdb gives TRBD1 as the D gene, but with no DNA this cannot be confirmed. The CDR3 length is 15 residues. Germline-derived CDR1 and CDR2 are MNHEY and SVGEGT.

V usage is TRBV11-3 and J usage is TRBJ1-5. The CDR3 is made up of 13 amino acids. Germline CDR1 and CDR2: SGHNT and YENEEA. The CDR3 sequence is CASSADWNQPQHF. Full variable domain (outside the CDR3, taken from reference TRBV11-3 and TRBJ1-5): EAGVVQSPRYKIIEKKQPVAFWCNPISGHNTLYWYLQNLGQGPELLIRYENEEAVDDSQLPKDRFSAERLKGVDSTLKIQPAELGDSAVYLCASSADWNQPQHFGDGTRLSIL.

The J gene is TRBJ1-2, the V gene TRBV19; TCRdb's assignment of TRBD1 cannot be checked, as there is no DNA. Germline CDR1 is LNHDA and CDR2 is SQIVND (reference sequence). The CDR3 is made up of 14 amino acids. The CDR3 spells CASSIGQGGYGYTF.

The chain combines TRBV10-3 with TRBJ2-7; TCRdb proposes TRBD2, but this gene call is untestable without DNA. The CDR3 runs 14 residues. Looked up from germline, CDR1 is ENHRY and CDR2 is SYGVKD. CDR3 loop: CAIRDVSGTYEQYF.

In terms of frequency, this clonotype is medium-sized (0.01 to 0.1%). The chain joins TRBV29-1 to TRBJ2-7. The CDR3 runs 11 residues. Germline values: CDR1 SQVTM, CDR2 ANQGSEA. The CDR3 reads CSVEVVLEQYF.

V usage is TRBV30 and J usage is TRBJ1-1. CDR3 length equals 12 residues. Germline V gene data show CDR1 as GTSNPN and CDR2 as SVGIG (reference sequence). The CDR3 protein is CAWRLQAVEAFF. Variable domain in full (rest from reference TRBV30 and TRBJ1-1): SQTIHQWPATLVQPVGSPLSLECTVEGTSNPNLYWYRQAAGRGLQLLFYSVGIGQISSEVPQNLSASRPQDRQFILSSKKLLLSDSGFYLCAWRLQAVEAFFGQGTRLTVV.

J is TRBJ2-1 and V is TRBV19; checking the TCRdb D call of TRBD2 is not possible without DNA. Germline loops: CDR1 LNHDA, CDR2 SQIVND (reference sequence). This CDR3 spans 15 amino acids. CDR3 amino acids: CASKAAGGSYNEQFF. Using reference TRBV19 and TRBJ2-1 for the parts outside the CDR3, the full variable domain is DGGITQSPKYLFRKEGQNVTLSCEQNLNHDAMYWYRQDPGQGLRLIYYSQIVNDFQKGDIAEGYSVSREKKESFPLTVTSAQKNPTAFYLCASKAAGGSYNEQFFGPGTRLTVL.

The chain combines TRBV5-1 with TRBJ2-5; the D call of TRBD1 rests on TCRdb alone, since no DNA is present to check it. Per germline, CDR1 SGHRS and CDR2 YFSETQ. The length of the CDR3 is 15 residues. CDR3 amino acids: CASSLGAGLGETQYF.

The chain has TRBV19 and TRBJ1-1; checking the TCRdb D call of TRBD1 is not possible without DNA. This CDR3 is built from 14 residues. Germline lookup yields CDR1 LNHDA and CDR2 SQIVND (reference sequence). CDR3 region: CATSGPGVNTEAFF. Combining the CDR3 with reference TRBV19 and TRBJ1-1 gives the whole variable domain DGGITQSPKYLFRKEGQNVTLSCEQNLNHDAMYWYRQDPGQGLRLIYYSQIVNDFQKGDIAEGYSVSREKKESFPLTVTSAQKNPTAFYLCATSGPGVNTEAFFGQGTRLTVV.